A single sample is the source of the 17 T cell receptor beta chains below, sequenced in a study of Ad26.COV2.S vaccination and SARS-CoV-2 variants. Some clones are missing from TCRdb's copy, which holds only in-frame ones; the method was immunoSEQ multiplex PCR. The repertoire includes some 450,000 clones, about 92% of them detected once, and about 4.5% sits in the top ten. As to treatment: some 20 received Ad26.COV2.S at low or high dose, single or two shots; roughly 5 received placebo; per-sample allocation not given. All samples were drawn on day 63, counting from the first vaccine or placebo injection. Material: peripheral blood, obtained in a trial of Ad26.COV2.S vaccine versus placebo. The receptors were gathered from a person aged 18-60 years who received the Ad26.COV2.S COVID-19 vaccine or a placebo.

The CDR3 coding sequence is TGTGCCAGCAGCCTAGACAGGTCCCGAGCCTACGAGCAGTACTTC. Encoded protein: CASSLDRSRAYEQYF. V is TRBV7-2 and J is TRBJ2-7; D possibly corresponds to TRBD1 (6 bases). V lost 5 bases and J lost 2, with 16 bases in between. The CDR3 contains 15 residues. Germline V gives CDR1 SGHTA, CDR2 FQGNSA.

The genes are TRBV20-1 and TRBJ1-2, with D hard to call. This CDR3 is 13 amino acids long. Trimming stripped 3 bases from V and 3 bases from J, with 11 bases between. Germline V gene sequence: CDR1 DFQATT, CDR2 SNEGSKA (reference sequence). The CDR3 DNA follows: TGCAGTGCTAGTCCCGTGATGGACTATGGCTACACCTTC. Its translation is CSASPVMDYGYTF.

The chain carries TRBV12-5 and TRBJ2-7, with D tentatively TRBD1 (6 bases). There are 14 residues in the CDR3. V was shortened by 7 bases and J by 1 base, with 14 bases between the two germline ends. CDR1 LGHNT and CDR2 FRNRAP come from the germline V gene. The CDR3, as DNA: TGTGCTAGTGTCATCCCGGGACATTCCTACGAGCAGTACTTC. It yields the protein CASVIPGHSYEQYF.

The chain joins TRBV28 to TRBJ2-3; the match to TRBD2 covers 7 bases. This CDR3 spans 14 amino acids. Per germline, CDR1 MDHEN and CDR2 SYDVKM. V was clipped by 6 bases and J by 7 bases; unmatched bases: 10. For the CDR3, the DNA is TGTGCCAGCAGCTGGTTCGCGGGGGACTATACGCAGTATTTT. This translates into CASSWFAGDYTQYF.

The genes are TRBV6-4 and TRBJ2-2; TRBD2 matches 7 bases. Germline-derived CDR1 and CDR2 are MRHNA and SNTAGT. Trimming took 0 bases from V and 1 from J; bases not matched to a gene: 17. CDR3 length: 21 residues. CDR3 nucleotide sequence: TGTGCCAGCAGTGACTCGATGGTGCGGGAGCCGAATATAATGAACACCGGGGAGCTGTTTTTT. This encodes CASSDSMVREPNIMNTGELFF.

The chain has TRBV5-6 and TRBJ2-2, with 7 bases matching TRBD1. In germline, CDR1 is SGHDT, CDR2 YYEEEE. The CDR3 consists of 16 residues. V dropped 4 bases and J dropped 2; count of bases not matched to a gene: 8. CDR3 residues: CASSSGDSYNTGELFF. CDR3 DNA sequence: TGTGCCAGCAGCAGTGGGGACAGTTACAACACCGGGGAGCTGTTTTTT.

The rearrangement uses TRBV7-8 and TRBJ2-1, with 11 nucleotides matching TRBD2. The J segment lost 5 bases and the V segment lost 2 bases, leaving 2 bases of the junction unmatched. The V gene's germline CDR1 is SGHVS and CDR2 FQNEAQ. The CDR3 has 15 amino acids. CDR3 bases: TGTGCCAGCAGCTTAACTAGCGGGAGCAACAATGAGCAGTTCTTC. This codes for CASSLTSGSNNEQFF.

This chain uses TRBV18 with TRBJ1-4, with a tentative D call TRBD1 (5 bases). Germline V lookup: CDR1 KGHSH, CDR2 LQKENI. V was pared by 3 bases and J by 0 bases, with 26 bases between. This CDR3 has 21 residues. The DNA of the CDR3 is TGTGCCAGCTCACCTCAAAGTGCAGGCGCGGGGACCTCTGCAACTAATGAAAAACTGTTTTTT. Encoded protein: CASSPQSAGAGTSATNEKLFF.

The rearrangement links TRBV19 to TRBJ1-1; TRBD1 matches 9 bases. CDR1 and CDR2 from the germline V gene are LNHDA and SQIVND (reference sequence). This CDR3 spans 16 amino acids. V was clipped by 3 bases and J by 0 bases; unmatched bases: 5. The CDR3: CASSIRDRVLNTEAFF. The CDR3 bases are TGTGCCAGTAGTATCCGGGACAGGGTTTTGAACACTGAAGCTTTCTTT.

CDR3 amino acids: CASIRIAGSYNEQFF. The CDR3 DNA sequence: TGCGCCAGCATAAGGATAGCAGGCTCCTACAATGAGCAGTTCTTC. V usage is TRBV5-1 and J usage is TRBJ2-1, with D unresolved. CDR3 size: 15 residues. CDR1 and CDR2 (germline): SGHRS, YFSETQ. The ends were cut back, 6 bases at V and 0 bases at J, with 13 bases in the middle.

This clone was detected once. This chain connects TRBV15 to TRBJ2-5; TRBD2 aligns across 8 bases. This CDR3 comprises 16 residues. Germline CDR1 LNHNV, CDR2 YYDKDF (reference sequence). The ends lost 1 base at V and 5 bases at J; junction bases unmatched: 9. DNA for the CDR3: TGTGCCACCAGCAGAGGAGGTAGCGGGAAGAGCGAGACCCAGTACTTC. Protein product: CATSRGGSGKSETQYF.

CDR3: CASSQGLDTEAFF. The CDR3 bases are TGTGCCAGCAGCCAAGGATTAGACACTGAAGCTTTCTTT. The chain is built from TRBV3-1 (or the pseudogene TRBV3-2) and TRBJ1-1; D uncertain. In germline, CDR1 is LGHDT, CDR2 YNNKEL (reference sequence). The CDR3 sequence is 13 residues long. Trimming left V 1 base short and J 3 bases short, with 6 bases between.

The chain uses TRBV15 and TRBJ2-1; 9 bases line up with TRBD1. This CDR3 comprises 17 residues. J lost 4 bases, V lost 4 bases, and 11 bases had no gene match. Looked up from germline, CDR1 is LNHNV and CDR2 is YYDKDF (reference sequence). The CDR3 DNA reads TGTGCCACCAGCAATCCGGGACAGGGTAGAGCTTACAATGAGCAGTTCTTC. Translation: CATSNPGQGRAYNEQFF.

This rearrangement joins TRBV6-2 or TRBV6-3 to TRBJ2-7; a possible D gene is TRBD1 (6 bases). The germline V gene has CDR1 MNHEY and CDR2 SVGEGT. CDR3 length: 11 residues. The V end was cut by 5 bases, the J end by 5 bases, with 7 bases between. CDR3 amino acids: CASSPGDEQYF. As DNA, the CDR3 is TGTGCCAGCAGTCCAGGGGACGAGCAGTACTTC.

The CDR3 here is CASSPIAGSYEQYF. CDR3 in DNA: TGTGCCAGCAGTCCGATAGCGGGATCCTACGAGCAGTACTTC. The chain joins TRBV27 to TRBJ2-7; TRBD2 aligns across 8 bases. V was pared by 5 bases and J by 1 base, with 4 bases of the junction left unmatched. The CDR3 totals 14 residues. The germline V gene has CDR1 MNHEY and CDR2 SMNVEV (reference sequence).

The V call is TRBV14, the J call TRBJ1-3, with no clear D. The germline gives CDR1 SGHDN, CDR2 FVKESK. Trimming cost V 7 bases and J 3 bases, with 10 bases left between them. This CDR3 spans 13 amino acids. The CDR3 region is CASKPSGGNTIYF. In DNA form, the CDR3 reads TGTGCCAGCAAACCATCGGGTGGAAACACCATATATTTT.

The chain is built from TRBV28 and TRBJ2-3; 10 bases match TRBD2. In germline, CDR1 is MDHEN, CDR2 SYDVKM. After removal of 5 bases from V and 1 base from J, the junction contained 3 bases not matched to a gene. The CDR3 is made up of 15 amino acids. The chain's CDR3 is CASSHTSGGTDTQYF. The CDR3 bases are TGTGCCAGCAGTCACACTAGCGGGGGCACAGATACGCAGTATTTT. The whole variable domain, filled in from reference TRBV28 and TRBJ2-3, reads DVKVTQSSRYLVKRTGEKVFLECVQDMDHENMFWYRQDPGLGLRLIYFSYDVKMKEKGDIPEGYSVSREKKERFSLILESASTNQTSMYLCASSHTSGGTDTQYFGPGTRLTVL.